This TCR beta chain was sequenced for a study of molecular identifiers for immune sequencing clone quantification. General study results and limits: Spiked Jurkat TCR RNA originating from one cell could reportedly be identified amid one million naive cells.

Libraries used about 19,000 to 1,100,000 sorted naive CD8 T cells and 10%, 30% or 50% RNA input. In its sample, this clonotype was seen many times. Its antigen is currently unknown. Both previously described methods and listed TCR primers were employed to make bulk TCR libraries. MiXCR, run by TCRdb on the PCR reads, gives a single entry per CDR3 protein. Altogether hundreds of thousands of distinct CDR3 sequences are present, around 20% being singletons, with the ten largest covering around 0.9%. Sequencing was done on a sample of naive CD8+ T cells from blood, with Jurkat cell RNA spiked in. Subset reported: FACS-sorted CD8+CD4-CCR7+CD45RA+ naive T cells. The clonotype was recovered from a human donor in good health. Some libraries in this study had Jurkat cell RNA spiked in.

In DNA form, the CDR3 reads TGTGCCAGCAGTTTATTTACAGGTGACGGGGCCAACGTCCTGACTTTC. Protein product: CASSLFTGDGANVLTF. The chain recombines TRBV27 with TRBJ2-6; the D gene is possibly TRBD1 (5 bases). Germline V gene sequence: CDR1 MNHEY, CDR2 SMNVEV (reference sequence). Trimming shortened V by 1 base and J by 4 bases, and 11 bases separated the two germline ends. The CDR3 length is 16 residues.